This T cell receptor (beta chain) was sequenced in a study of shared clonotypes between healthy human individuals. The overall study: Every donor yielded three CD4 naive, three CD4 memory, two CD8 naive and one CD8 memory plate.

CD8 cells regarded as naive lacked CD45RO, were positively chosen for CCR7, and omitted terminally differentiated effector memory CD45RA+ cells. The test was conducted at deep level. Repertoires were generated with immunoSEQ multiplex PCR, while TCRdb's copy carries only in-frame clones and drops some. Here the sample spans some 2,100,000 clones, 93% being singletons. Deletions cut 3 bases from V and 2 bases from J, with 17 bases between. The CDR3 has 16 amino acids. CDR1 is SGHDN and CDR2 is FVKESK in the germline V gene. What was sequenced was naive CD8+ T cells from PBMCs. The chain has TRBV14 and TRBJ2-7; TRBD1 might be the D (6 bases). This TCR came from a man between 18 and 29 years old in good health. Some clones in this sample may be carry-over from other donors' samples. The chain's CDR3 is CASSQDRDTLPYEQYF. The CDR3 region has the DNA TGTGCCAGCAGCCAGGACCGGGACACGTTGCCCTACGAGCAGTACTTC.